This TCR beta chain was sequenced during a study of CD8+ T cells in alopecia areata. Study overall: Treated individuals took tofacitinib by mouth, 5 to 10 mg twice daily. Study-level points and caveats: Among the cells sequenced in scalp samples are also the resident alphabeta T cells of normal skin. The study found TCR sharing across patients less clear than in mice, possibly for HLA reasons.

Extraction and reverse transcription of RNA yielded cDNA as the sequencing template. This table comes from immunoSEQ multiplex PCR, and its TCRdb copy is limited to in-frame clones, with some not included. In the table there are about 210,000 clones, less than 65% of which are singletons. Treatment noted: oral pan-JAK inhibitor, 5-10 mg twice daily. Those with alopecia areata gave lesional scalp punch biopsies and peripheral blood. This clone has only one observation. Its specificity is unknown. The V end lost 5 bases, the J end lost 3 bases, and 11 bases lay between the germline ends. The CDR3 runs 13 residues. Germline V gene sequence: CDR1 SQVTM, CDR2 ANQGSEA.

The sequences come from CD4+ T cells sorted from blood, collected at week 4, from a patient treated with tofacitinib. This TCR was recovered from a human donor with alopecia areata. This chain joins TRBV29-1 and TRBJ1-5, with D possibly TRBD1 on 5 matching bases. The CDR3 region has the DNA TGCAGCGTTAGGGGAACGGCCAATCAGCCCCAGCATTTT. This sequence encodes CSVRGTANQPQHF.